These 20 T cell receptor beta chains were all obtained from the same sample, sequenced in a study of blood T cell repertoires in COVID-19. The table came from immunoSEQ multiplex PCR; TCRdb's copy has only in-frame clones and leaves some out. This table holds over 100,000 clones, 84% found once. Sequencing was done on a sample of peripheral blood. The receptors were gathered from a human donor in a cohort sampled during active COVID-19.

The V and J genes are TRBV6-2 or TRBV6-3 and TRBJ2-5; TRBD2 aligns across 8 bases. The CDR3 is 13 amino acids. V gave up 5 bases and J gave up 6 bases; unmatched junction bases: 5. Germline V CDR1 and CDR2: MNHEY, SVGEGT. The CDR3, as DNA: TGTGCCAGCAGTCCCGGACTAGCTAAGACCCAGTACTTC. Translated: CASSPGLAKTQYF.

This clone was seen just once. V usage is TRBV29-1 and J usage is TRBJ2-2, with D perhaps TRBD1 (5 bases). CDR1 is SQVTM and CDR2 is ANQGSEA in the germline V gene. There are 12 residues in the CDR3. CDR3 DNA sequence: TGCACCACGGACATACCTTGCGGGGAGCTGTTTTTT. Its protein is CTTDIPCGELFF.

This clone appeared once. This chain links TRBV5-5 with TRBJ1-5; D gene unclear. Deletions cut 3 bases from V and 3 bases from J, with 13 bases between. Germline V gives CDR1 SGHKS, CDR2 YYEKEE (reference sequence). This CDR3 is 15 amino acids long. The CDR3 spells CASSSRAPNNQPQHF. CDR3 nucleotides: TGTGCCAGCAGCTCGCGGGCCCCGAACAATCAGCCCCAGCATTTT.

This chain links TRBV4-3 with TRBJ2-3; TRBD1 matches 8 bases. The CDR3 has 13 residues. J gave up 5 bases and V 4 bases, and 2 bases lay outside the gene matches. The germline gives CDR1 LGHNA, CDR2 YSLEER. Here the CDR3 DNA reads TGCGCCAGCAGCCCTACAGGGGGAGATACGCAGTATTTT. It encodes CASSPTGGDTQYF.

J is TRBJ2-1 and V is TRBV9; 7 positions agree with TRBD2. Germline loops: CDR1 SGDLS, CDR2 YYNGEE. V lost 6 bases and J lost 3; bases outside the gene matches: 6. The CDR3 has 14 residues. The CDR3 nucleotides read TGTGCCAGCACCCTAAGCGGGGACTACAATGAGCAGTTCTTC. Translated: CASTLSGDYNEQFF.

The chain combines TRBV6-2 or TRBV6-3 with TRBJ2-5, with TRBD2 matching 8 bases. This CDR3 region has 14 residues. Trimming removed 5 bases from V and 5 bases from J; junction bases left unmatched: 7. The V gene's germline CDR1 is MNHEY and CDR2 SVGEGT. CDR3 DNA: TGTGCCAGCAGTCCCCGGGGGGGCCGGGAGACCCAGTACTTC. Its translation: CASSPRGGRETQYF.

The V call is TRBV9, the J call TRBJ1-5; D remains ambiguous. Per germline, CDR1 SGDLS and CDR2 YYNGEE. V lost 0 bases, J lost 6 bases, and 7 bases lay in between. This CDR3 contains 13 residues. DNA of the CDR3: TGTGCCAGCAGCGTAGACGCGGGTCAGCCCCAGCATTTT. It encodes CASSVDAGQPQHF.

The genes are TRBV2 and TRBJ2-7; a weak D match, TRBD1 (5 bases). Per the germline V gene, CDR1 is SNHLY and CDR2 is FYNNEI. The CDR3 has 14 amino acids. V was trimmed by 6 bases and J by 0 bases, leaving 12 bases between them. The CDR3 nucleotides are TGTGCCAGCAGCTGGACACTGAGCTCCTACGAGCAGTACTTC. This codes for CASSWTLSSYEQYF.

The chain employs TRBV2 and TRBJ2-1; tentatively, D is TRBD1 (5 bases). The CDR3 contains 12 residues. V lost 5 bases and J lost 9, with 11 bases in between. CDR1 and CDR2 from the germline V gene are SNHLY and FYNNEI. CDR3 nucleotide sequence: TGTGCCAGCAGTAAGGGGTACGGTGAGCAGTTCTTC. Residues: CASSKGYGEQFF.

This sequence joins TRBV19 and TRBJ1-2; D may be TRBD1 (5 bases). CDR3 length: 14 amino acids. V gave up 5 bases and J gave up 5 bases, with 15 bases separating them. In germline, CDR1 is LNHDA, CDR2 SQIVND (reference sequence). Here the CDR3 reads CASSEDSRRYGYTF. Written as DNA, the CDR3 is TGTGCCAGTAGTGAAGACAGTCGTCGGTATGGCTACACCTTC.

V and J are TRBV6-2 or TRBV6-3 and TRBJ2-1, with a possible D match to TRBD2 (6 bases). Germline V gene sequence: CDR1 MNHEY, CDR2 SVGEGT. The CDR3 is 16 amino acids. V lost 2 bases, J lost 8 bases, and 19 bases lay in between. The DNA for the CDR3 is TGTGCCAGCAGTTACAGGGACGGGGGTCCCCTCTATGAGCAGTTCTTC. This translates into CASSYRDGGPLYEQFF.

This rearrangement joins TRBV11-2 to TRBJ1-1; TRBD1 agrees at 7 bases. Germline CDR1 and CDR2: SGHAT and FQNNGV. The CDR3 sequence is 15 residues long. V gave up 4 bases and J gave up 7 bases; unmatched junction bases: 12. CDR3 bases: TGTGCCAGCAGCTCCCAGACACAGGGGCCCGGTGAAGCTTTCTTT. This codes for CASSSQTQGPGEAFF.

The V and J genes are TRBV4-1 and TRBJ1-4, with a weak D call TRBD1 (5 bases). This CDR3 is built from 18 residues. Trimming cost V 4 bases and J 5 bases, with 23 bases left between them. Germline values: CDR1 MGHRA, CDR2 YSYEKL. The DNA for the CDR3 is TGCGCCAGCAGCCTATACCGGGACTTCCGAGGGTCCAATGAAAAACTGTTTTTT. Translated, it gives CASSLYRDFRGSNEKLFF.

This clone has more than one count but fewer than ten. The gene calls are TRBV9 and TRBJ2-1; TRBD2 matches at 8 bases. V was pared by 0 bases and J by 4 bases, with 9 bases of the junction left unmatched. The CDR3 has 17 amino acids. The germline gives CDR1 SGDLS, CDR2 YYNGEE. The CDR3 reads CASSVGLAGGFYNEQFF. The CDR3 DNA sequence: TGTGCCAGCAGCGTAGGGCTAGCGGGCGGATTTTACAATGAGCAGTTCTTC.

V gene TRBV18 combines with J gene TRBJ1-1; D possibly corresponds to TRBD1 (5 bases). Germline CDR1 KGHSH, CDR2 LQKENI. The CDR3 is 14 amino acids. The ends were cut back, 2 bases at V and 5 bases at J, with 12 bases in the middle. Here the CDR3 DNA reads TGTGCCAGCTCACCAATTACCAGGGCTACTGAAGCTTTCTTT. Its protein is CASSPITRATEAFF.

The chain recombines TRBV5-6 with TRBJ2-6; TRBD1 might be the D (6 bases). Germline CDR1 and CDR2: SGHDT and YYEEEE. The V end lost 4 bases, the J end lost 2 bases, and 10 bases lay between the germline ends. The CDR3 has 15 residues. The CDR3 region is CASSGRGTGANVLTF. CDR3 nucleotide sequence: TGTGCCAGCAGCGGCAGGGGTACTGGGGCCAACGTCCTGACTTTC.

The chain is built from TRBV7-2 and TRBJ2-2; D possibly corresponds to TRBD1 (6 bases). Between the trimmed V and J ends, which lost 3 bases and 7 bases, there was a span of 12 bases. Germline V gives CDR1 SGHTA, CDR2 FQGNSA. The CDR3 has 14 residues. CDR3 sequence reads: CASSFRGGYGELFF. Here the CDR3 DNA reads TGTGCCAGCAGCTTTCGAGGGGGATACGGGGAGCTGTTTTTT.

This clone was observed once. The genes are TRBV28 and TRBJ1-6; unclear D gene. Germline V gene lookup returns CDR1 MDHEN and CDR2 SYDVKM. The CDR3 consists of 14 residues. V lost 9 bases, J lost 0 bases, and 9 bases lay in between. The CDR3 region is CASKKSSYNSPLHF. The CDR3 DNA reads as TGTGCCAGTAAAAAGAGCTCCTATAATTCACCCCTCCACTTT.

The chain employs TRBV27 and TRBJ1-1; TRBD1 might be the D (6 bases). The CDR3 loop spans 13 amino acids. Germline V CDR1 and CDR2: MNHEY, SMNVEV (reference sequence). V lost 7 bases to trimming and J lost 6 bases, with 15 bases between them. The CDR3 here is CASTSWGLAEAFF. The CDR3 DNA follows: TGTGCCAGCACCTCTTGGGGGCTGGCTGAAGCTTTCTTT.

The chain has TRBV5-1 and TRBJ2-7; a weak D match, TRBD1 (6 bases). V was trimmed by 5 bases and J by 2 bases, leaving 14 bases between them. The CDR3 contains 14 residues. Per germline, CDR1 SGHRS and CDR2 YFSETQ. The CDR3: CASSSLTGTYEQYF. CDR3 in DNA: TGCGCCAGCAGTTCACTCACAGGGACCTACGAGCAGTACTTC.